This T cell receptor (beta chain) came from a study of molecular identifiers for immune sequencing clone quantification. General study results and limits: In naive cells, under 1% of molecules belonged to clones above 20 RNA copies, against over 97% in effector cells.

Previously published methods and listed TCR primers were used for the bulk TCR libraries. TCRdb recomputed calls from the PCR reads with MiXCR, one row per CDR3 protein. The table has under 600,000 distinct CDR3 sequences, under 30% seen once. For naive CD8 T cells, sorting used the CD8+CD4-CCR7+CD45RA+ phenotype. This clonotype was recorded many times. Its antigen is as yet unknown. The V segment lost 9 bases and the J segment 5 bases; nucleotides outside the gene matches: 10. CDR1 and CDR2 from the germline V gene are SGHDT and YYEEEE. The CDR3 is 14 amino acids. The V call is TRBV5-6, the J call TRBJ2-5, with 10 nucleotides matching TRBD2. The sample comprised naive CD8+ T cells from blood, with Jurkat cell RNA spiked in. Indicated subset: FACS-sorted CD8+CD4-CCR7+CD45RA+ naive T cells. The sequence was obtained from a human donor in good health. Some libraries in this study had Jurkat cell RNA spiked in. CDR3 sequence: CATGAGGPSETQYF. In DNA form, the CDR3 reads TGTGCCACCGGAGCGGGAGGGCCATCGGAGACCCAGTACTTC. Full variable domain (remainder filled in from reference TRBV5-6 and TRBJ2-5): DAGVTQSPTHLIKTRGQQVTLRCSPKSGHDTVSWYQQALGQGPQFIFQYYEEEERQRGNFPDRFSGHQFPNYSSELNVNALLLGDSALYLCATGAGGPSETQYFGPGTRLLVL.